The 19 T cell receptor beta chains below were found in one sample sequenced in a study of blood T cell repertoires in COVID-19. Repertoires were generated with immunoSEQ multiplex PCR, while TCRdb's copy carries only in-frame clones and drops some. Of some 100,000 clones listed, around four fifths are singletons. The sample taken for sequencing was peripheral blood. The receptors were gathered from a man aged 65 to 79 with active or convalescent COVID-19.

The chain joins TRBV20-1 to TRBJ1-2, with no clear D. V dropped 6 bases and J dropped 4 bases, with 9 bases sitting between them. The CDR3 extends over 11 amino acids. Looked up from germline, CDR1 is DFQATT and CDR2 is SNEGSKA (reference sequence). In DNA form, the CDR3 reads TGCAGTGCCCCTTGGGCCTATGGCTACACCTTC. This codes for CSAPWAYGYTF.

The rearrangement uses TRBV15 and TRBJ2-3, with TRBD2 matching 14 bases. CDR1 LNHNV and CDR2 YYDKDF come from the germline V gene (reference sequence). V shed 0 bases and J 2 bases; nucleotides not matched to a gene: 4. This CDR3 region has 18 residues. CDR3 nucleotides: TGTGCCACCAGCAGAGACCGACTAGCGGGAGGGTCCACAGATACGCAGTATTTT. Encoded protein: CATSRDRLAGGSTDTQYF.

The chain recombines TRBV27 with TRBJ1-5, with a possible D match to TRBD1 (5 bases). Trimming shortened V by 3 bases and J by 2 bases, and 14 bases separated the two germline ends. Germline V CDR1 and CDR2: MNHEY, SMNVEV (reference sequence). The CDR3 consists of 16 residues. CDR3 sequence: CASSLLGGRGNQPQHF. In nucleotides, the CDR3 is TGTGCCAGCAGTTTGTTGGGGGGACGGGGCAATCAGCCCCAGCATTTT.

This chain uses TRBV10-3 with TRBJ2-7; 8 bases line up with TRBD2. V lost 3 bases, J lost 3 bases, and 10 bases stayed unmatched. CDR1 and CDR2 (germline): ENHRY, SYGVKD. The CDR3 length is 16 residues. This CDR3 is CAISDPVASGHYEQYF. The CDR3 region has the DNA TGTGCCATCAGTGACCCAGTGGCTAGCGGGCACTACGAGCAGTACTTC.

The chain couples TRBV2 to TRBJ1-3, with D unclear. Trimming cost V 4 bases and J 4 bases, with 8 bases left between them. Germline V gene sequence: CDR1 SNHLY, CDR2 FYNNEI. This CDR3 spans 13 amino acids. CDR3 bases: TGTGCCAGCAGTGTTTACGGGGGAAACACCATATATTTT. Amino acid sequence: CASSVYGGNTIYF. Filled out from reference TRBV2 and TRBJ1-3, the complete variable domain reads EPEVTQTPSHQVTQMGQEVILRCVPISNHLYFYWYRQILGQKVEFLVSFYNNEISEKSEIFDDQFSVERPDGSNFTLKIRSTKLEDSAMYFCASSVYGGNTIYFGEGSWLTVV.

The table lists this clone with a few counts. The chain combines TRBV28 with TRBJ2-2, with TRBD1 matching over 11 bases. The CDR3 runs to 16 residues. Germline CDR1 MDHEN, CDR2 SYDVKM. Losses at the gene ends were 2 bases for V and 2 bases for J; bases not matched to a gene: 1. In DNA form, the CDR3 reads TGTGCCAGCAGTTTAGGGACAGGGGGTAACACCGGGGAGCTGTTTTTT. Translation gives CASSLGTGGNTGELFF.

V and J are TRBV5-6 and TRBJ2-1; maybe TRBD2 (5 bases). This CDR3 contains 17 residues. V was trimmed by 2 bases and J by 7 bases, leaving 22 bases between them. Per the germline V gene, CDR1 is SGHDT and CDR2 is YYEEEE. The CDR3 here is CASSFVGRRIGMNEQFF. DNA for the CDR3: TGTGCCAGCAGCTTTGTCGGTCGGAGGATTGGGATGAATGAGCAGTTCTTC.

V is TRBV7-3 and J is TRBJ2-2; TRBD2 matches at 11 bases. V dropped 5 bases and J dropped 5; count of bases not matched to a gene: 1. The germline gives CDR1 SGHTA, CDR2 FQGTGA. This CDR3 comprises 14 residues. CDR3 sequence (DNA): TGTGCCAGCAGCCGACTAGCGGGGACCGGGGAGCTGTTTTTT. This encodes CASSRLAGTGELFF.

This chain uses TRBV5-1 with TRBJ2-6; D perhaps matches TRBD1 (6 bases). CDR1 and CDR2 from the germline V gene are SGHRS and YFSETQ. The CDR3 is 16 amino acids. The V end lost 8 bases, the J end lost 0 bases, and 15 bases lay between the germline ends. The CDR3 DNA follows: TGCGCCAGTTACCGGGACACAATCTCTGGGGCCAACGTCCTGACTTTC. Its translation is CASYRDTISGANVLTF.

This sequence joins TRBV10-3 and TRBJ1-5; D unclear. Looked up from germline, CDR1 is ENHRY and CDR2 is SYGVKD. V was shortened by 0 bases and J by 1 base, with 10 bases between the two germline ends. This CDR3 spans 16 amino acids. As DNA, the CDR3 is TGTGCCATCAGTGAGTCCCGGTTAGAAAGCAATCAGCCCCAGCATTTT. Translating it yields CAISESRLESNQPQHF.

With respect to this clone: The junction does not match germline at one end; this may be a read error. This chain links TRBV14 with TRBJ2-7; TRBD1 might be the D (6 bases). The CDR3 is 15 amino acids. Germline loops: CDR1 SGHDN, CDR2 FVKESK. For the CDR3, the DNA is TGTGCCAGCAGCAAAGATACAGGGATTAGAGTCGAGCAGTACTTC. This codes for CASSKDTGIRVEQYF.

The V and J genes are TRBV30 and TRBJ1-1; 7 bases are a match to TRBD1. CDR3 length equals 13 residues. The trim removed 4 bases at V and 6 bases at J, leaving 8 bases unmatched. Germline CDR1 GTSNPN, CDR2 SVGIG (reference sequence). The CDR3, as DNA: TGTGCCTGGAACAGACAGGGAGGCTCTGAAGCTTTCTTT. Protein product: CAWNRQGGSEAFF.

The rearrangement uses TRBV11-2 and TRBJ2-2; the D gene is possibly TRBD1 (5 bases). Per the germline V gene, CDR1 is SGHAT and CDR2 is FQNNGV. The CDR3 is 14 residues long. V shed 7 bases and J shed 1 base, with 10 bases lying between them. The CDR3 reads CASTNTGNTGELFF. The DNA of the CDR3 is TGTGCCAGCACCAACACAGGGAACACCGGGGAGCTGTTTTTT.

J is TRBJ2-1 and V is TRBV14; D gene ambiguous. Germline V gives CDR1 SGHDN, CDR2 FVKESK. The CDR3 sequence is 14 residues long. The germline V and J ends were trimmed by 0 bases and 5 bases, with 8 bases remaining between them. CDR3 coding DNA: TGTGCCAGCAGCCAAGAATTGCTAGACAATGAGCAGTTCTTC. The encoded protein is CASSQELLDNEQFF.

This clone showed up just a few times. The chain joins TRBV14 to TRBJ1-3; 7 bases map to TRBD1. The CDR3 is 17 residues long. Germline trimming cut 0 bases from V and 2 bases from J; bases unmatched to any gene: 7. Looked up from germline, CDR1 is SGHDN and CDR2 is FVKESK. The CDR3 DNA follows: TGTGCCAGCAGCCAAGACAGGGGGTGGCTGCCTGGAAACACCATATATTTT. Amino acids: CASSQDRGWLPGNTIYF.

This sequence joins TRBV9 and TRBJ2-3; 14 positions agree with TRBD2. Germline V gene sequence: CDR1 SGDLS, CDR2 YYNGEE. V gave up 2 bases and J gave up 3 bases; unmatched junction bases: 14. The CDR3 spans 20 residues. The CDR3 sequence is CASSVRDMGLAGADTDTQYF. The DNA of the CDR3 is TGTGCCAGCAGCGTTCGAGACATGGGACTAGCGGGAGCCGATACAGATACGCAGTATTTT.

The CDR3 DNA reads TGTGCCACCAGTGACCCCCGGGGGGTAGCGGGAGCCGGGGAGCTGTTTTTT. Its protein is CATSDPRGVAGAGELFF. The J gene is TRBJ2-2, the V gene TRBV24-1, with 9 nucleotides matching TRBD2. The ends lost 4 bases at V and 6 bases at J; junction bases unmatched: 11. CDR1 is KGHDR, CDR2 SFDVKD, per germline. The CDR3 extends over 17 amino acids.

The chain recombines TRBV15 with TRBJ2-5; possibly TRBD1 for D (7 bases). The CDR3 is 14 amino acids. V lost 7 bases to trimming and J lost 5 bases, with 17 bases between them. CDR1 LNHNV and CDR2 YYDKDF come from the germline V gene (reference sequence). CDR3 nucleotides: TGTGCCACCACCCTCGCAGGGGGGCGGGAGACCCAGTACTTC. Its protein product is CATTLAGGRETQYF.

The chain carries TRBV19 and TRBJ2-5; D perhaps matches TRBD2 (6 bases). With 0 bases removed from V and 5 bases from J, the gap between germline ends came to 13 bases. This CDR3 has 15 amino acids. Germline V CDR1 and CDR2: LNHDA, SQIVND (reference sequence). The CDR3: CASSIEATSWETQYF. The CDR3 nucleotides are TGTGCCAGTAGTATAGAGGCGACTAGTTGGGAGACCCAGTACTTC. The entire variable domain, with the rest obtained from reference TRBV19 and TRBJ2-5, is as follows: DGGITQSPKYLFRKEGQNVTLSCEQNLNHDAMYWYRQDPGQGLRLIYYSQIVNDFQKGDIAEGYSVSREKKESFPLTVTSAQKNPTAFYLCASSIEATSWETQYFGPGTRLLVL.